The 8 T cell receptor beta chains listed next were all sequenced from one sample in a study of blood T cell repertoires in COVID-19. TCRdb keeps only in-frame clones here, not all; method: immunoSEQ multiplex PCR. The sample holds about 200,000 clones; around four fifths are singletons and the top ten take around 0.93%. What was sequenced was peripheral blood. The receptors were gathered from a man in his fifties or sixties with COVID-19, enrolled during active disease.

V and J are TRBV10-3 and TRBJ2-7; 10 nucleotides match TRBD2. CDR1 ENHRY and CDR2 SYGVKD come from the germline V gene. The ends lost 10 bases at V and 5 bases at J; junction bases unmatched: 8. This CDR3 spans 13 amino acids. CDR3 coding DNA: TGTGCCACCGTAGCGGGAGGAGACGACGAGCAGTACTTC. Amino acids: CATVAGGDDEQYF.

Written as DNA, the CDR3 is TGTGCCAGCAGCTCGGTCGAGGATGCCGCTAATGAAAAACTGTTTTTT. Its protein product is CASSSVEDAANEKLFF. The chain recombines TRBV5-4 with TRBJ1-4; unclear D gene. Germline V lookup: CDR1 SGHNT, CDR2 YYREEE (reference sequence). The CDR3 totals 16 residues. V gave up 3 bases and J gave up 3 bases, with 15 bases separating them.

Concerning this clone: Germline and junction disagree at one end, which may indicate a read error. The gene calls are TRBV7-9 and TRBJ1-6; D uncertain. The CDR3 covers 13 residues. From germline, CDR1 is SEHNR and CDR2 FQNEAQ (reference sequence). Here the CDR3 reads CVSGTPYNSPLHF. DNA for the CDR3: TGTGTCAGCGGCACCCCCTATAATTCACCCCTCCACTTT.

The CDR3 region has the DNA TGTGCCACCAGCGGCCGGGGAAGGCGCTATGGCTACACCTTC. Translated, it gives CATSGRGRRYGYTF. This rearrangement joins TRBV15 to TRBJ1-2, with D hard to call. Trimming took off 5 bases at V and 4 bases at J, with 14 bases between the two ends. Germline V gene data show CDR1 as LNHNV and CDR2 as YYDKDF (reference sequence). The CDR3 sequence is 14 residues long.

The rearrangement links TRBV29-1 to TRBJ1-2; 9 bases map to TRBD1. CDR1 SQVTM and CDR2 ANQGSEA come from the germline V gene. The CDR3 covers 14 residues. The junction had 9 bases not matched to a gene; V was cut back by 7 bases and J by 3 bases. The CDR3 DNA reads TGCAGCGCTCGGGACAGGGAGGGATACTATGGCTACACCTTC. Its translation: CSARDREGYYGYTF.

The genes are TRBV30 and TRBJ1-4; D uncertain. Germline values: CDR1 GTSNPN, CDR2 SVGIG (reference sequence). V gave up 0 bases and J gave up 4 bases, with 6 bases separating them. The CDR3 runs 13 residues. CDR3 DNA: TGTGCCTGGAGTGTGAGGGTTAATGAAAAACTGTTTTTT. This translates into CAWSVRVNEKLFF.

In this sample, this clone turned up many times. The CDR3 region is CASSPGQEMNTEAFF. CDR3 sequence (DNA): TGTGCCAGCAGTCCCGGACAGGAAATGAACACTGAAGCTTTCTTT. The chain links TRBV28 to TRBJ1-1; 7 bases fit TRBD1. V lost 5 bases, J lost 0 bases, and 6 bases stayed unmatched. The germline V gene encodes CDR1 MDHEN and CDR2 SYDVKM. The CDR3 runs to 15 residues.

The CDR3 region is CASSETVTEAFF. The DNA of the CDR3 is TGTGCCAGCAGTGAAACGGTCACTGAAGCTTTCTTT. V gene TRBV25-1 combines with J gene TRBJ1-1; D remains ambiguous. The length of the CDR3 is 12 residues. Germline loops: CDR1 MGHDK, CDR2 SYGVNS. V shed 2 bases and J shed 4 bases, with 5 bases lying between them.